This T cell receptor beta chain appears in the sequencing data of a study of human T cells and chemical hapten exposure. Across the whole study: Small differences in pooled library volume mainly drove the variation in TCR yields per sample. Whole-study findings and limits: There was no change with DPC sensitization in TCRs above 1 in 1000 frequency. With alopecia, donors may have immune responses unlike healthy people's.

Deletions cut 4 bases from V and 4 bases from J, with 17 bases between. The CDR3 contains 15 residues. Sample time point: patch test 2, 6 weeks after DPC sensitization. Treatment indicated: therapeutic diphenylcyclopropenone sensitization with weekly scalp DPC. Alopecia patients deemed DPC-suitable, aged 18 to 70, excluding pregnancy. TCRdb redid the calling of the RACE reads with MiXCR, one entry per CDR3 protein. The sample lists 120,000 to 150,000 distinct CDR3 sequences, over 9.5% occurring once. At least ten counts were recorded for this clonotype. Its antigen remains unknown. The TCR was taken from a woman aged 45 to 65 with alopecia areata. Some clones in this sample may be carry-over from other donors' samples. This sample comprised whole blood, obtained in connection with sensitization to the hapten diphenylcyclopropenone (DPC). V and J are TRBV12-3 or TRBV12-4 and TRBJ2-7; no clear D. CDR3 DNA sequence: TGTGCCAGCAGTTCCCCCCAACGTCTACCGTACGAGCAGTACTTC. Encoded protein: CASSSPQRLPYEQYF.